This section outlines one T cell receptor (beta chain) sequence together with its context. The sample is drawn from a study of blood T cell repertoires in COVID-19. The wider study: Italy, Spain and the United States were the sources of the convalescent and acute COVID-19 samples.

Original methodology: Scientists estimated how many nucleated cells there were by amplifying reference gene primers. TCRdb's table, derived via immunoSEQ multiplex PCR, lists solely in-frame clones and lacks some. That table gives V, J and clone size, and the DNA gave D and trimming. The repertoire includes more than 200,000 clones, less than 90% of them detected once, and approximately 2.6% sits in the top ten. Unmatched junction bases numbered 4, after V lost 4 bases and J lost 2 bases. Germline assignment: CDR1 KGHDR and CDR2 SFDVKD. The CDR3 has 15 residues. J is TRBJ1-5 and V is TRBV24-1, with 7 bases fitting TRBD1. The source material was peripheral blood. This TCR was sampled from a woman aged 70-85 years with active or convalescent COVID-19. CDR3 region: CATSESGQGNQPQHF. Here the CDR3 DNA reads TGTGCCACCAGTGAATCTGGACAGGGCAATCAGCCCCAGCATTTT.